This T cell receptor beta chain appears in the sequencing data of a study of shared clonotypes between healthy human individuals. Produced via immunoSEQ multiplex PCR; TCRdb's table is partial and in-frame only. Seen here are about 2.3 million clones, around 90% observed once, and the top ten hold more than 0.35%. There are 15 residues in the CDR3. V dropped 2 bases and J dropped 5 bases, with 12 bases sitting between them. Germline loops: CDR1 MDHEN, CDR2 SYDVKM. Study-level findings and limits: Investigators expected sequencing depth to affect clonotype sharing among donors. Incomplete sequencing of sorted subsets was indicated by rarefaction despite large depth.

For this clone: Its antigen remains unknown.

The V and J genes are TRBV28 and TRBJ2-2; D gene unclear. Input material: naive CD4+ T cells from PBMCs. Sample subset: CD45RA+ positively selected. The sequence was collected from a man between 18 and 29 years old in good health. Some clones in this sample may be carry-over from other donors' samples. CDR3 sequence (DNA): TGTGCCAGCAGTTTAATTAGGGCAGGTACCGGGGAGCTGTTTTTT. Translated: CASSLIRAGTGELFF.